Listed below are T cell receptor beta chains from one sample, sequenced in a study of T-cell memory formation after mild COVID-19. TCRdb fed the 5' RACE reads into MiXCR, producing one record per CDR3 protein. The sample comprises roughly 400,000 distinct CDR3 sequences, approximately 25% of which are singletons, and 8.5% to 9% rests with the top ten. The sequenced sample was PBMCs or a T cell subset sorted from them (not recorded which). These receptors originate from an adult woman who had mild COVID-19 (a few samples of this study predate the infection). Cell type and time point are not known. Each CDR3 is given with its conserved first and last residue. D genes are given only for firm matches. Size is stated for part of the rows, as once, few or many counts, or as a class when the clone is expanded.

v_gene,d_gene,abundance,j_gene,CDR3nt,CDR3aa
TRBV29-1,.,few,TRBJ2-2,TGCAGCGTATGGACAGACGTGGCCGGGGAGCTGTTTTTT,CSVWTDVAGELFF
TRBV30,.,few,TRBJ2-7,TGTGCCTGGAGTTACGGGCGCGAGCAGTACTTC,CAWSYGREQYF
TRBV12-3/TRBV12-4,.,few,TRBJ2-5,TGTGCCAGCAGTTCCCTGCGCTCCGGGGAGACCCAGTACTTC,CASSSLRSGETQYF
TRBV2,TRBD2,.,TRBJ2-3,TGTGCCAGCAGATTGGGACTAGCGGGGGGGCGGAACACAGATACGCAGTATTTT,CASRLGLAGGRNTDTQYF
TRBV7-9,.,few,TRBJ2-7,TGTGCCAGCAGCCCGCTCGCTTGGGAGCAGTACTTC,CASSPLAWEQYF
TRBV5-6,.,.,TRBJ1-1,TGTGCCAGCAGCTTGGGAGTAGGGATAGCTGAAGCTTTCTTT,CASSLGVGIAEAFF
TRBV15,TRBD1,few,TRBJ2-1,TGTGCCACCAGCAGGGGGGACAGCTACAATGAGCAGTTCTTC,CATSRGDSYNEQFF
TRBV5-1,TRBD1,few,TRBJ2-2,TGCGCCAGCAGCTCATACCGGGACAGGGGGCGCCGCACCGGGGAGCTGTTTTTT,CASSSYRDRGRRTGELFF
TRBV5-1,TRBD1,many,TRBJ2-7,TGCGCCAGCAGCTCATCACAGGGGATGCGCGAGCAGTACTTC,CASSSSQGMREQYF
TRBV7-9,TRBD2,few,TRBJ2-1,TGTGCCAGCAGCTCATTAGAGCGGGAGCGCTACAATGAGCAGTTCTTC,CASSSLERERYNEQFF
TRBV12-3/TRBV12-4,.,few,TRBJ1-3,TGTGCCAGCAGTCCGAGCACGGGGAGCTCTGGAAACACCATATATTTT,CASSPSTGSSGNTIYF
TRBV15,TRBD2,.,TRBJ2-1,TGTGCCACCAGCGAGACTAGCGGGGCCTTTTACAATGAGCAGTTCTTC,CATSETSGAFYNEQFF
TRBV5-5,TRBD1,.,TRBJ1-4,TGTGCCAGCAGCTTGGCGGGGACAGGGTATGAAAAACTGTTTTTT,CASSLAGTGYEKLFF
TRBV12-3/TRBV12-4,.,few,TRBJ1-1,TGTGCCAGCAGTCCACCATTCGAAGGGGACACTGAAGCTTTCTTT,CASSPPFEGDTEAFF
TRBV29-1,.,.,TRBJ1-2,TGCAGAGTGGGTGTGGACGGAAGCTACACCTTC,CRVGVDGSYTF
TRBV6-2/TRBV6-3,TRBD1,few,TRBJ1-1,TGTGCCAGCAGTCCGGACAGGGGGAGGTTGGACACTGAAGCTTTCTTT,CASSPDRGRLDTEAFF